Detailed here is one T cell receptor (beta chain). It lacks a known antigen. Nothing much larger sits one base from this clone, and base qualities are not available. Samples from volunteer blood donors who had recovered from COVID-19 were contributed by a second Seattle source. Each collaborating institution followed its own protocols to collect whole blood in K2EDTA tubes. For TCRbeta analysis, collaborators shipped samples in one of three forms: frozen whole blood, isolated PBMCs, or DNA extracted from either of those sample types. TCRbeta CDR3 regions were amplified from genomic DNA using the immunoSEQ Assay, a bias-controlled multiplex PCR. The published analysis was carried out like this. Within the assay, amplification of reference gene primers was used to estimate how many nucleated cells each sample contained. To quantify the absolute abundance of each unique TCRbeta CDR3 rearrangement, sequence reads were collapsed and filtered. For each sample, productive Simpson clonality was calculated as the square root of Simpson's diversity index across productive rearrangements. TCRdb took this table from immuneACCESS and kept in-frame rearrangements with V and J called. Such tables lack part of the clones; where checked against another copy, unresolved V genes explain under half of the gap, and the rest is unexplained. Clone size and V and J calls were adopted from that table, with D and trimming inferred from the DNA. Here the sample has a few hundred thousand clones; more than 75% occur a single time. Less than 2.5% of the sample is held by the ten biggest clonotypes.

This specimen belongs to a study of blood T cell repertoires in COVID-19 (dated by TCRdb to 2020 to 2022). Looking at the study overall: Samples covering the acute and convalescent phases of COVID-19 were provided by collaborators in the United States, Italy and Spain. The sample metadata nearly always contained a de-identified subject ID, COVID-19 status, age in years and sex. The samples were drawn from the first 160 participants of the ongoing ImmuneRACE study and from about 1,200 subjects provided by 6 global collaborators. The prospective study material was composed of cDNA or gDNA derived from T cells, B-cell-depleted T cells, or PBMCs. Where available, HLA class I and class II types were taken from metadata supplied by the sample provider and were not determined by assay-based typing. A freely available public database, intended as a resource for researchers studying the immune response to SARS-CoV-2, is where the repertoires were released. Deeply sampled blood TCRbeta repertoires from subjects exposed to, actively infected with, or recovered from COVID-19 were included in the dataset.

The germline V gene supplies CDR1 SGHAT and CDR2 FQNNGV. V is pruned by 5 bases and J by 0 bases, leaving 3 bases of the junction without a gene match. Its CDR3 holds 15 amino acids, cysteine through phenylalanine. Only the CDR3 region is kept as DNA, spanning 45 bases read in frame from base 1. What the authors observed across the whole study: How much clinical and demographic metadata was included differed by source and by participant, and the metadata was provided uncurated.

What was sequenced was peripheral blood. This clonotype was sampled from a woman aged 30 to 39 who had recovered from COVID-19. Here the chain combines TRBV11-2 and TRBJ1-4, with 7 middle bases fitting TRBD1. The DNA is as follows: TGTGCCAGCAGCGGCGGGACAGCAACTAATGAAAAACTGTTTTTT. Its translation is CASSGGTATNEKLFF.